The source of this T cell receptor (beta chain) is a study of T-cell memory formation after mild COVID-19. Turning to the study itself: Among the donors, TCR clusters were largely specific to each donor. Study-wide results and limits: Among clones contracting day 15 to 85, CD4/CD8 was balanced, whereas later expanders leaned CD4+. Memory cells collected pre-infection included some clones that later responded, suggesting cross-reactive memory joined.

In its sample, this clonotype was seen a few times. Its antigen remains unidentified. Germline trimming cut 5 bases from V and 5 bases from J; bases unmatched to any gene: 4. This CDR3 spans 15 amino acids. Germline loops: CDR1 SGHTA, CDR2 FQGTGA. TCRdb re-derived calls from the 5' RACE reads in MiXCR, one entry per CDR3 protein. The sample consists of under 650,000 distinct CDR3 sequences, more than 15% of them appearing once. This chain connects TRBV7-3 to TRBJ2-2, with TRBD2 matching over 11 bases. The sequencing sample was made of PBMCs or a T cell subset sorted from them (not recorded which). The clonotype originates from an adult woman who had mild COVID-19 (a few samples of this study predate the infection). Cell type and time point are not known. The CDR3 DNA sequence: TGTGCCAGCAGCGTGACTAGCGGGGATACCGGGGAGCTGTTTTTT. This encodes CASSVTSGDTGELFF.